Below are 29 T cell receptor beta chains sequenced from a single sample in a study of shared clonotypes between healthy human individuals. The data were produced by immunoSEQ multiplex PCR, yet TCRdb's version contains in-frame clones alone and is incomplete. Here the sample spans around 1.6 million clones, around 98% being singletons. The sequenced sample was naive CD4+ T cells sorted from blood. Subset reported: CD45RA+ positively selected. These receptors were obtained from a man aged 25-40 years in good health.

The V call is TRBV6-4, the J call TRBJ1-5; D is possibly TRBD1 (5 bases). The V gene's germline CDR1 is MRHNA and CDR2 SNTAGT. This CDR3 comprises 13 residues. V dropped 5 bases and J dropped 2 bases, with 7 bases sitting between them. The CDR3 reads CASSWGGNQPQHF. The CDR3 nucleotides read TGTGCCAGCAGTTGGGGGGGCAATCAGCCCCAGCATTTT.

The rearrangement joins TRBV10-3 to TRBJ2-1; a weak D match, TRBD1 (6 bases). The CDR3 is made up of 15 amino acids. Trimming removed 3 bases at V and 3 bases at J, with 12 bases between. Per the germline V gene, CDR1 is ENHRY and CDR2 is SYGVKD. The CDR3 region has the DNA TGTGCCATCAGTGACAATCCCAGGGGCTACAATGAGCAGTTCTTC. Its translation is CAISDNPRGYNEQFF.

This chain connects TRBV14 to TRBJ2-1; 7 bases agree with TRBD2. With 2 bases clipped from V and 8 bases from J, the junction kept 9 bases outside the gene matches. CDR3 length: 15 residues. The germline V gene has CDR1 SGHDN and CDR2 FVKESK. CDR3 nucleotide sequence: TGTGCCAGCAGCCAATGGCGACTAGCCCTCGATGAGCAGTTCTTC. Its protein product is CASSQWRLALDEQFF.

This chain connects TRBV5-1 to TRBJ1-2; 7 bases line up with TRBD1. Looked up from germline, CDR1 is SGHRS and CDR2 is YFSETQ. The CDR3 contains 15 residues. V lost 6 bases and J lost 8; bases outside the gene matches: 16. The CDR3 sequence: CASNPGQDPSRGYTF. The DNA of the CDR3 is TGCGCCAGCAACCCCGGACAGGACCCCTCTCGGGGCTACACCTTC.

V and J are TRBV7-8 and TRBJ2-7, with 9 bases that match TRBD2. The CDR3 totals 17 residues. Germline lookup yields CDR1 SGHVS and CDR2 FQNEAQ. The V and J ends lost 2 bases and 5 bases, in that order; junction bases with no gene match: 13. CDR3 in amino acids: CASSLSAGGRDPHEQYF. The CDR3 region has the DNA TGTGCCAGCAGCTTATCGGCGGGAGGGCGGGATCCCCACGAGCAGTACTTC.

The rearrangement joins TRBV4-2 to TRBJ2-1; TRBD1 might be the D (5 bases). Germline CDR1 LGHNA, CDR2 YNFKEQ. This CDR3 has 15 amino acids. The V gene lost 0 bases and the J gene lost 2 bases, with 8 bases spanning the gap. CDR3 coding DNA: TGTGCCAGCAGCCAAGAAGGGGTTGCCTACAATGAGCAGTTCTTC. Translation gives CASSQEGVAYNEQFF.

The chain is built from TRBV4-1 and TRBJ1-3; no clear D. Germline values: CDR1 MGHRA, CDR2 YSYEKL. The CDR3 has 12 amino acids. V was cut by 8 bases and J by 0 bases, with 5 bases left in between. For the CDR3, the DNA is TGCGCCAGCGCCAACTCTGGAAACACCATATATTTT. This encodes CASANSGNTIYF.

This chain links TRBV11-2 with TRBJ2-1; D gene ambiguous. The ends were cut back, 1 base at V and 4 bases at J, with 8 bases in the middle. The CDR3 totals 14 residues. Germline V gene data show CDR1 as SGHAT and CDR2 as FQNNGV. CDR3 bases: TGTGCCAGCAGCTTAGTTACAGCTTACAATGAGCAGTTCTTC. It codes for CASSLVTAYNEQFF.

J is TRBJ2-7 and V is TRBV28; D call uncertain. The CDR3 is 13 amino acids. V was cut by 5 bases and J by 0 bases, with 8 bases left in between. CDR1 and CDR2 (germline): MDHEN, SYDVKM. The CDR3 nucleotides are TGTGCCAGCAGTAACCCGAGCTCCTACGAGCAGTACTTC. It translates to CASSNPSSYEQYF.

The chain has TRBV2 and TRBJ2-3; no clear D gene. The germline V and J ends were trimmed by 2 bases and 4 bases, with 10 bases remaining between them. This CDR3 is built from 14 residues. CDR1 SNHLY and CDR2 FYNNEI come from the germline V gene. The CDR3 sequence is CASSEIQTADTQYF. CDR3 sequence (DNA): TGTGCCAGCAGTGAAATACAGACTGCAGATACGCAGTATTTT.

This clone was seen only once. This chain's CDR3 is CASSIFRGTEAFF. The CDR3 nucleotides read TGTGCCAGTAGTATTTTTAGGGGTACTGAAGCTTTCTTT. The chain combines TRBV19 with TRBJ1-1; a possible D gene is TRBD1 (5 bases). V gave up 3 bases and J gave up 5 bases, with 10 bases separating them. Germline loops: CDR1 LNHDA, CDR2 SQIVND (reference sequence). The CDR3 is made up of 13 amino acids. Full variable domain (missing parts from reference TRBV19 and TRBJ1-1): DGGITQSPKYLFRKEGQNVTLSCEQNLNHDAMYWYRQDPGQGLRLIYYSQIVNDFQKGDIAEGYSVSREKKESFPLTVTSAQKNPTAFYLCASSIFRGTEAFFGQGTRLTVV.

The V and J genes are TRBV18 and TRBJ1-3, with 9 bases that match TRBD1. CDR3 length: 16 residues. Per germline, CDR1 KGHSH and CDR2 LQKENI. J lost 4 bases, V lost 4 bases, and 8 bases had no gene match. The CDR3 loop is CASSLPGTGRGNTIYF. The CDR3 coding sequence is TGTGCCAGCTCACTCCCCGGGACAGGGAGAGGAAACACCATATATTTT.

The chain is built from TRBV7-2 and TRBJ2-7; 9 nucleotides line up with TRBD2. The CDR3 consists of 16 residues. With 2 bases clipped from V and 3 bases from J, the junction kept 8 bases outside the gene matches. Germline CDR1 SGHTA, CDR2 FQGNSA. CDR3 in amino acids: CASSLMSLAGNYEQYF. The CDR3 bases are TGTGCCAGCAGCTTAATGTCGCTAGCGGGAAACTACGAGCAGTACTTC. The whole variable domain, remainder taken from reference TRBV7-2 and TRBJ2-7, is GAGVSQSPSNKVTEKGKDVELRCDPISGHTALYWYRQSLGQGLEFLIYFQGNSAPDKSGLPSDRFSAERTGGSVSTLTIQRTQQEDSAVYLCASSLMSLAGNYEQYFGPGTRLTVT.

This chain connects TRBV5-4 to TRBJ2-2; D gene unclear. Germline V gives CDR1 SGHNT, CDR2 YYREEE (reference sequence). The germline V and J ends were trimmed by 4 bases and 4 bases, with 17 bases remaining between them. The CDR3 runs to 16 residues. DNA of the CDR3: TGTGCCAGCAGCGGCCCGGAACCACCATCCACCGGGGAGCTGTTTTTT. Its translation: CASSGPEPPSTGELFF. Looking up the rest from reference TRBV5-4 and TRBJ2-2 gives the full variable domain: ETGVTQSPTHLIKTRGQQVTLRCSSQSGHNTVSWYQQALGQGPQFIFQYYREEENGRGNFPPRFSGLQFPNYSSELNVNALELDDSALYLCASSGPEPPSTGELFFGEGSRLTVL.

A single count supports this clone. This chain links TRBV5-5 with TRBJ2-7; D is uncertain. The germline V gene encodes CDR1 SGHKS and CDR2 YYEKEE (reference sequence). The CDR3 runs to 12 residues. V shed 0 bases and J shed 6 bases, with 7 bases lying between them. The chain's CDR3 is CASSLEAGEQYF. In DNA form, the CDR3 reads TGTGCCAGCAGCTTGGAGGCAGGCGAGCAGTACTTC.

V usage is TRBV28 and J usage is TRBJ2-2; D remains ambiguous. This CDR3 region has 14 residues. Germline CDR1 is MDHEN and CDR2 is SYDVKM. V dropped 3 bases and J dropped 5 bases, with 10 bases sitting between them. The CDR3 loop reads CASSFLVRTGELFF. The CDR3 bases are TGTGCCAGCAGTTTTCTGGTGAGAACCGGGGAGCTGTTTTTT.

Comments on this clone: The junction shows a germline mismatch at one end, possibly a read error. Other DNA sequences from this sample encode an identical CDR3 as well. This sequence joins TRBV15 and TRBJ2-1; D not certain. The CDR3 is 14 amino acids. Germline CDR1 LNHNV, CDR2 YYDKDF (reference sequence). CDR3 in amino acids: CATSRDTQYNEQFF. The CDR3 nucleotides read TGTGCCACCAGCAGAGATACCCAGTACAATGAACAGTTCTTC.

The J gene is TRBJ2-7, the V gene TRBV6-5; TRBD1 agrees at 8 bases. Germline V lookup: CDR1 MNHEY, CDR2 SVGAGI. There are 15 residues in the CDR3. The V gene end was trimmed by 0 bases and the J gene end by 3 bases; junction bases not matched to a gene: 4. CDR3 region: CASSYSAGGVYEQYF. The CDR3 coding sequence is TGTGCCAGCAGTTACTCGGCAGGGGGCGTCTACGAGCAGTACTTC.

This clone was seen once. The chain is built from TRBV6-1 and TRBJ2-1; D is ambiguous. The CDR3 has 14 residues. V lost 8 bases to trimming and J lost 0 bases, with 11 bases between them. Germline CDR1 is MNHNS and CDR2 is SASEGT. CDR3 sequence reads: CASSSSSSYNEQFF. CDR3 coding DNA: TGTGCCAGCTCCAGCTCCAGCTCCTACAATGAGCAGTTCTTC.

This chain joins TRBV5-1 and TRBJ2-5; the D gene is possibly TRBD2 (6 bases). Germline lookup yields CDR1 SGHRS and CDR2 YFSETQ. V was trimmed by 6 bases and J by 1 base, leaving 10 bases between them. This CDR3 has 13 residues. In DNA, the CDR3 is TGCGCCAGCAAACGGACTACCCAAGAGACCCAGTACTTC. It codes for CASKRTTQETQYF.

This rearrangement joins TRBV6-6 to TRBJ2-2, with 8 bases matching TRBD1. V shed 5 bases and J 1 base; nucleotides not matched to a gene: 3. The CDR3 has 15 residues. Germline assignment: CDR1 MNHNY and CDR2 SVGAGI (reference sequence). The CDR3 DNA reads TGTGCCAGCAGTAGGACAGGGCAGAACACCGGGGAGCTGTTTTTT. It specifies CASSRTGQNTGELFF.

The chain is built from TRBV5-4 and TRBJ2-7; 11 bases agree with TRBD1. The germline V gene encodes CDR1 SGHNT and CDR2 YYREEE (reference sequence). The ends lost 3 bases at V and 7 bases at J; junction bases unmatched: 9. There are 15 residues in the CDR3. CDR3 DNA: TGTGCCAGCAGCTCCGGACAGGGGGCGCTTCAAGAGCAGTACTTC. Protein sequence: CASSSGQGALQEQYF.

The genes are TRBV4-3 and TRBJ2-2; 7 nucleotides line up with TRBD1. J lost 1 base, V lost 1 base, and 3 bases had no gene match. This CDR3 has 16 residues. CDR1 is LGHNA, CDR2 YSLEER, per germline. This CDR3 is CASSQATGRNTGELFF. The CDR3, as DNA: TGCGCCAGCAGCCAAGCGACAGGGCGGAACACCGGGGAGCTGTTTTTT.

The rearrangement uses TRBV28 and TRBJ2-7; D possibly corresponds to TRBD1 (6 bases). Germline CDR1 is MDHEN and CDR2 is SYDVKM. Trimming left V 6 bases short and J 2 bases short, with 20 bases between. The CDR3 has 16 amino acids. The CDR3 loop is CASSTTGSGDPYEQYF. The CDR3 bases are TGTGCCAGCAGCACAACAGGGAGTGGGGATCCCTACGAGCAGTACTTC. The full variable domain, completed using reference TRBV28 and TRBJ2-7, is DVKVTQSSRYLVKRTGEKVFLECVQDMDHENMFWYRQDPGLGLRLIYFSYDVKMKEKGDIPEGYSVSREKKERFSLILESASTNQTSMYLCASSTTGSGDPYEQYFGPGTRLTVT.

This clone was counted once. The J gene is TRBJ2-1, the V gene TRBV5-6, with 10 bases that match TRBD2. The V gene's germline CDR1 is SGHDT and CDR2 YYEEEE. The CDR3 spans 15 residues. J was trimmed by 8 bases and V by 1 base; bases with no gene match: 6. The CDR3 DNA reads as TGTGCCAGCAGCTTGAGGGCTAGCGGGGGCCATGAGCAGTTCTTC. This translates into CASSLRASGGHEQFF.

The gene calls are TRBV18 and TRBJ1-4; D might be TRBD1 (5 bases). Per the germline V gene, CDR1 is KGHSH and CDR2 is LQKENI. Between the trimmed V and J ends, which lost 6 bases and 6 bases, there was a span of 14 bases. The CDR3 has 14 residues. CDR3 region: CASSPGREDEKLFF. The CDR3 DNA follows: TGTGCCAGCTCCCCCGGCAGGGAGGATGAAAAACTGTTTTTT.

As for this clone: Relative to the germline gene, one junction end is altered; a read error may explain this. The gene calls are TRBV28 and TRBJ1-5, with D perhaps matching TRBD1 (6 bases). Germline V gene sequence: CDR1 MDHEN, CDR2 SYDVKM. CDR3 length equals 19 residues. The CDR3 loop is CASSLGHRTGRSPNHPQHF. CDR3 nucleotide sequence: TGTGCCAGCAGTTTAGGGCACCGAACAGGGAGATCCCCCAATCACCCCCAGCATTTT. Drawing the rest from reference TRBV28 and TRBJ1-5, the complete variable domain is DVKVTQSSRYLVKRTGEKVFLECVQDMDHENMFWYRQDPGLGLRLIYFSYDVKMKEKGDIPEGYSVSREKKERFSLILESASTNQTSMYLCASSLGHRTGRSPNHPQHFGDGTRLSIL.

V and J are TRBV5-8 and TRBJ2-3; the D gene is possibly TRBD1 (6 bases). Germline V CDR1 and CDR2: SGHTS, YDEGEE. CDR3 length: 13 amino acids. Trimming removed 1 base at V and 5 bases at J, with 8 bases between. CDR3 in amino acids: CASSLRGIDTQYF. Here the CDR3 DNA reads TGTGCCAGCAGCTTGAGGGGGATAGATACGCAGTATTTT.

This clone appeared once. The CDR3 loop reads CASSSPGWGRNTEAFF. The CDR3 DNA reads as TGTGCCAGCAGCTCCCCAGGTTGGGGGCGGAACACTGAAGCTTTCTTT. The chain links TRBV7-8 to TRBJ1-1, with D maybe TRBD1 (6 bases). CDR1 and CDR2 from the germline V gene are SGHVS and FQNEAQ. V was shortened by 4 bases and J by 1 base, with 16 bases between the two germline ends. The CDR3 totals 16 residues.